This T cell receptor (beta chain) came from a study of blood T cell repertoires in COVID-19. Study-level information: Some COVID-19 samples were acute and others convalescent; all came from the United States, Italy and Spain.

From germline, CDR1 is SGHTA and CDR2 FQGNSA. The ends were cut back, 6 bases at V and 0 bases at J, with 11 bases in the middle. CDR3 size: 14 residues. Only one count was recorded for this clone. In the original workflow: Reference gene primer amplification yielded estimated nucleated cell counts. The table came from immunoSEQ multiplex PCR; TCRdb's copy has only in-frame clones and leaves some out. V and J calls and clone size follow that table, whereas D and trimming were derived from the DNA. The table has around 81,000 clones, about 80% seen once. The TCR originated in a human donor in a cohort sampled during active COVID-19. The chain combines TRBV7-2 with TRBJ1-1; D possibly corresponds to TRBD1 (5 bases). Sample: peripheral blood. This chain's CDR3 is CASRSGSLNTEAFF. The CDR3 DNA is TGTGCCAGCAGATCAGGGTCTTTGAACACTGAAGCTTTCTTT.